This T cell receptor (beta chain) was sequenced in a study of cytomegalovirus exposure and HLA in healthy donors. PCR primers comprised 60 Vbeta and 13 Jbeta primers. The assay was immunoSEQ multiplex PCR, and TCRdb's table has in-frame clones only and misses some. The sample shows about 82,000 clones, about two thirds of them seen only once. The CDR3 loop spans 13 amino acids. Germline-derived CDR1 and CDR2 are MDHEN and SYDVKM. V was clipped by 6 bases and J by 4 bases; unmatched bases: 1. The specimen sequenced was PBMCs. V and J are TRBV28 and TRBJ2-7; 12 nucleotides agree with TRBD2. This clonotype originated in a man in his 60s in good health and CMV-seronegative. CDR3 in amino acids: CASRTSGRYEQYF. As DNA, the CDR3 is TGTGCCAGCAGGACTAGCGGGAGATACGAGCAGTACTTC.